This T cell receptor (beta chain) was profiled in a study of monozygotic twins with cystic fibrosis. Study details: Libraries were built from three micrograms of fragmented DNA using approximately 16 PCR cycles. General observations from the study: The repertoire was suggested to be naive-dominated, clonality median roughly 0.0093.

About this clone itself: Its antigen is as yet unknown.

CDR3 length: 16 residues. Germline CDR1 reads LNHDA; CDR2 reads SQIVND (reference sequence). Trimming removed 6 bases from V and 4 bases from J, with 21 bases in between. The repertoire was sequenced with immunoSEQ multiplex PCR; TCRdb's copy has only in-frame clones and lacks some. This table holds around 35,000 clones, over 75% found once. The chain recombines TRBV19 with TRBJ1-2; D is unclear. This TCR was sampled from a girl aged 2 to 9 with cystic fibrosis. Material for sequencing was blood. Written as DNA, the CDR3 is TGTGCCAGTAGCGCGGCGCTAGACGAGGCCCTCTATGGCTACACCTTC. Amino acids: CASSAALDEALYGYTF.